Listed below are T cell receptor beta chains from one sample, sequenced in a study of T cells in Graves' hyperthyroidism and ophthalmopathy. Via MiXCR, TCRdb re-called the multiplex PCR reads, giving one row per CDR3 protein. The sample consists of hundreds of thousands of distinct CDR3 sequences, roughly 15% of them appearing once. Sequenced: blood. The receptors originated from a woman aged 40-49 years with Graves' ophthalmopathy. Each CDR3 is given with its conserved first and last residue. The order of the fields is V gene, J gene, D gene, clone size, CDR3 DNA, CDR3 protein. A D gene is named only where the DNA matches it firmly. The size field is filled for only some rows; it gives once, few, many or a size class.

V gene: TRBV12-3/TRBV12-4; J gene: TRBJ2-4; D gene: -; clone size: many; CDR3 DNA: TGTGCCAGCAGTTTAGGACAGGAAAACATTCAGTACTTC; CDR3 protein: CASSLGQENIQYF
V gene: TRBV18; J gene: TRBJ2-5; D gene: TRBD1; clone size: -; CDR3 DNA: TGTGCCAGCTCACCATCGACCGGGACAGGGGGTTCAGAGACCCAGTACTTC; CDR3 protein: CASSPSTGTGGSETQYF
V gene: TRBV20-1; J gene: TRBJ2-7; D gene: TRBD1; clone size: many; CDR3 DNA: TGCAGTGCTAGAGACGACAGGGCCTACGAGCAGTACTTC; CDR3 protein: CSARDDRAYEQYF
V gene: TRBV6-2/TRBV6-3; J gene: TRBJ1-5; D gene: -; clone size: many; CDR3 DNA: TGTGCCAGCAGTCCTATACGCAGGGGAGTTCAGCCCCAGCATTTT; CDR3 protein: CASSPIRRGVQPQHF
V gene: TRBV10-2; J gene: TRBJ1-2; D gene: -; clone size: many; CDR3 DNA: TGCGCCAGCAGCGAACGTGTCAGCGATAACCATGGCTACACCTTC; CDR3 protein: CASSERVSDNHGYTF
V gene: TRBV11-2; J gene: TRBJ2-5; D gene: -; clone size: few; CDR3 DNA: TGTGCCAGCAGCTTAGACAGACTGCCCCAGTACTTC; CDR3 protein: CASSLDRLPQYF
V gene: TRBV19; J gene: TRBJ2-7; D gene: TRBD2; clone size: many; CDR3 DNA: TGTGCCAGTAGTGTTGGACTAGCCTTCTCCTACGAGCAGTACTTC; CDR3 protein: CASSVGLAFSYEQYF
V gene: TRBV6-5; J gene: TRBJ1-3; D gene: -; clone size: many; CDR3 DNA: TGTGCCAGCAGTTATCTGAACTCTGGAAACACCATATATTTT; CDR3 protein: CASSYLNSGNTIYF
V gene: TRBV5-1; J gene: TRBJ2-7; D gene: -; clone size: many; CDR3 DNA: TGCGCCAGCAGCTTTTCCAGGGGCGGGGACGAGCAGTACTTC; CDR3 protein: CASSFSRGGDEQYF
V gene: TRBV2; J gene: TRBJ2-7; D gene: TRBD1; clone size: few; CDR3 DNA: TGTGCCAGCAACCGCCTAACAGGGGGTATAAGCTCCTACGAGCAGTACTTC; CDR3 protein: CASNRLTGGISSYEQYF
V gene: TRBV12-3/TRBV12-4; J gene: TRBJ2-5; D gene: TRBD1; clone size: -; CDR3 DNA: TGTGCCAGCAGAACGACAGGGTTTGAGACCCAGTACTTC; CDR3 protein: CASRTTGFETQYF
V gene: TRBV19; J gene: TRBJ1-5; D gene: -; clone size: -; CDR3 DNA: TGTGCCAGTAGTCCACCGGGACGGATAAATCAGCCCCAGCATTTT; CDR3 protein: CASSPPGRINQPQHF
V gene: TRBV9; J gene: TRBJ2-2; D gene: -; clone size: many; CDR3 DNA: TGTGCCAGCAGCATGCAGGGTACCGGGGAGCTGTTTTTT; CDR3 protein: CASSMQGTGELFF
V gene: TRBV28; J gene: TRBJ1-3; D gene: TRBD1; clone size: few; CDR3 DNA: TGTGCCAGCCCACCAGGGGGAACTGGAAACACCATATATTTT; CDR3 protein: CASPPGGTGNTIYF
V gene: TRBV28; J gene: TRBJ1-1; D gene: -; clone size: many; CDR3 DNA: TGTGCCAGCAGTTCGCCCGGGGAACCAGGGAACACTGAAGCTTTCTTT; CDR3 protein: CASSSPGEPGNTEAFF
V gene: TRBV6-2/TRBV6-3; J gene: TRBJ2-7; D gene: -; clone size: -; CDR3 DNA: TGTGCCAGCAGTTACTCTAAGACAAGAAGCTCCTACGAGCAGTACTTC; CDR3 protein: CASSYSKTRSSYEQYF